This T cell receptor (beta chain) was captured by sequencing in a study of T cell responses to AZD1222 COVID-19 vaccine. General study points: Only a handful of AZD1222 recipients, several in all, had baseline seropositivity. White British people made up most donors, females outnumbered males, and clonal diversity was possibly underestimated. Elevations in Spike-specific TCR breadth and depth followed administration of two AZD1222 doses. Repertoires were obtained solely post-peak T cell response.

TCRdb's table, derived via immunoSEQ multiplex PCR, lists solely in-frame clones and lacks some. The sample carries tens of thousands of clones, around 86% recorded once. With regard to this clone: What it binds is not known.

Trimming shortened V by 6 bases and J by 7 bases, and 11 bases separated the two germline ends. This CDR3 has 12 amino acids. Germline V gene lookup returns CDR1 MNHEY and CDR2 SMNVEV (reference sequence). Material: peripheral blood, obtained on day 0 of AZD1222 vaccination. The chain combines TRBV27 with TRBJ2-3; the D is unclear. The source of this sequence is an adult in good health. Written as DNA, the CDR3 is TGTGCCAGCAGCCCTGGGCTTTATACGCAGTATTTT. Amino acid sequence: CASSPGLYTQYF.